The rows below give T cell receptor beta chains drawn from one sample of a study of T cell repertoires in cytomegalovirus infection. Each CDR3 protein is one row after TCRdb ran MiXCR on the reads. The sample includes about 920,000 distinct CDR3 sequences, less than 35% of them seen just once. No antigen has been identified for these receptors. The sample here was cultured CD8+ T cells from PBMCs, taken from culture after CMV antigen stimulation. The receptors stem from a human donor in good health (CMV status not recorded). Some clones in this sample may be carry-over from other donors' samples. The CDR3 runs from the conserved cysteine through the conserved F or W. D genes are given only for firm matches. Only part of the rows carry a size: once, few, many, or a class if the clone is expanded.

d_call j_call v_call clone_size cdr3_nt cdr3_aa
TRBD1 TRBJ2-7 TRBV19 . TGTGCCAGTAGTTCGGGACAGGGGCCGGACGAGCAGTACTTC CASSSGQGPDEQYF
TRBD2 TRBJ2-3 TRBV12-3/TRBV12-4 . TGTGCCAGCAGTTTAGGCGGCGGGGGGTACGGTACGCAGTATTTT CASSLGGGGYGTQYF
. TRBJ2-3 TRBV25-1 few TGTGCTACCGGGGACGGATCCTCCACAGATACGCAGTATTTT CATGDGSSTDTQYF
. TRBJ2-1 TRBV7-8 many TGTGCCAGCAGCTTAACCCCCGGGACCAGGGACAATGAGCAGTTCTTC CASSLTPGTRDNEQFF
. TRBJ2-1 TRBV14 . TGTGCCAGCAGCCAAGGGGAAAGGGATGAGCAGTTCTTC CASSQGERDEQFF
. TRBJ1-2 TRBV7-6 many TGTGCCAGCAGCTTAGAAGTTGGCACCAACTATGGCTACACCTTC CASSLEVGTNYGYTF
. TRBJ2-2 TRBV6-1 few TGTGCCAGCAGTGAATTGGGGAGTCGGGAAATGTTTTTT CASSELGSREMFF
TRBD1 TRBJ2-3 TRBV7-9 . TGTGCCAGCAGCCTCCCCCAAGACAGGGGGCGAGGGGATACGCAGTATTTT CASSLPQDRGRGDTQYF
. TRBJ1-4 TRBV18 . TGTGCCAGCTCACCATCCCGGGCCCTAAATGAAAAACTGTTTTTT CASSPSRALNEKLFF
. TRBJ2-7 TRBV20-1 . TGCAGTGCTAGGGAGCAGAGCTCCTACGAGCAGTACTTC CSAREQSSYEQYF
. TRBJ2-1 TRBV9 . TGTGCCAGCAGCGTAGATAGCGGTGGGGACGAGCAGTTCTTC CASSVDSGGDEQFF
. TRBJ2-1 TRBV4-1 . TGCGCCAGCAGCCAAGACTGGCGCAATGAGCAGTTCTTC CASSQDWRNEQFF
TRBD1 TRBJ2-7 TRBV14 . TGTGCCAGCAGCCTCAGCCAGGGGGCCTATAGGTCCTACGAGCAGTACTTC CASSLSQGAYRSYEQYF
. TRBJ2-1 TRBV20-1 few TGCAGTGGGTCCCAGGTGTACAATGAGCAGTTCTTC CSGSQVYNEQFF
. TRBJ2-7 TRBV5-6 few TGTGCCAGCAGCTTGGAAGGGCTCGAGCAGTACTTC CASSLEGLEQYF
TRBD1 TRBJ2-1 TRBV19 few TGTGCCAGTAGTAAGACAGGGAGCTCCTACAATGAGCAGTTCTTC CASSKTGSSYNEQFF
TRBD1 TRBJ1-5 TRBV20-1 few TGCAGTGCTAGAGTACAGGGGGCCGGACAGCCCCAGCATTTT CSARVQGAGQPQHF
. TRBJ1-1 TRBV6-2/TRBV6-3 . TGTGCCAGCAGTAGAAAGGCCGGGGGCACTGAAGCTTTCTTT CASSRKAGGTEAFF
. TRBJ2-3 TRBV12-3/TRBV12-4 . TGTGCCAGCAGTCTCGGGGATTCTTTCGTGGATACGCAGTATTTT CASSLGDSFVDTQYF
TRBD1 TRBJ2-5 TRBV6-6 . TGTGCCAGCAGTTATACGACAGGGATAGAGACCCAGTACTTC CASSYTTGIETQYF
TRBD2 TRBJ2-3 TRBV27 . TGTGCCAGCAGTCCGCCGGCTAGCGGGGGCACAGATACGCAGTATTTT CASSPPASGGTDTQYF
TRBD1 TRBJ1-1 TRBV12-3/TRBV12-4 many TGTGCCAGCAGTTTTGGCCTGACGGACAGGGGTTTCACTGAAGCTTTCTTT CASSFGLTDRGFTEAFF
TRBD2 TRBJ2-7 TRBV6-5 few TGTGCCAGCAGTTACTCCCTAGCGGGGGTCCCCTACGAGCAGTACTTC CASSYSLAGVPYEQYF
TRBD2 TRBJ2-5 TRBV7-9 . TGTGCCAGCAGCGCCGGACTAGCGGGGGGCGTCGCCCCGACGGAGACCCAGTACTTC CASSAGLAGGVAPTETQYF
. TRBJ1-1 TRBV4-1 few TGCGCCAGCAGCCAAGCGGCAGCGAACACTGAAGCTTTCTTT CASSQAAANTEAFF
. TRBJ2-3 TRBV7-3 few TGTGCCAGCAGCTCCCCGGAGGGTACGCAGTATTTT CASSSPEGTQYF
TRBD1 TRBJ1-4 TRBV7-9 . TGTGCCAGCAGCCCTTTTCAGGGGGCGGATAATGAAAAACTGTTTTTT CASSPFQGADNEKLFF
. TRBJ2-3 TRBV5-6 . TGTGCCAGCAGAAACCGTGAGGGGGGGACCTTTGCAGATACGCAGTATTTT CASRNREGGTFADTQYF
TRBD2 TRBJ2-3 TRBV28 few TGTGCCAGCAGCCTACTGACTAGCGGGGGCCATAGGGATACGCAGTATTTT CASSLLTSGGHRDTQYF
. TRBJ1-5 TRBV15 . TGTGCCACCAGCAGAGATGGGGGCGACCAGCCCCAGCATTTT CATSRDGGDQPQHF
. TRBJ2-3 TRBV4-1 . TGCGCCAGCAGCCAAGATCATCGAGGGACTAGCACAGATACGCAGTATTTT CASSQDHRGTSTDTQYF